This T cell receptor (beta chain) derives from a study of T-cell reconstitution after alpha-beta-depleted transplantation in children. The CDR3 is 14 residues long. V was cut by 2 bases and J by 5 bases, with 9 bases left in between. Per the germline V gene, CDR1 is MNHNS and CDR2 is SASEGT. Preparation of the TCRbeta library was carried out with unique molecular identifiers. TCRdb reanalysed the PCR reads using MiXCR and keeps one entry per CDR3 protein. Of 500,000 or so distinct CDR3 sequences listed, about 30% are singletons. The gene calls are TRBV6-1 and TRBJ2-2; D unresolved. The TCR was taken from a human donor who donated a stem cell graft to a child with aplastic anemia. The material was PBMCs from the stem cell graft donor, obtained from the stem cell graft. The CDR3: CASSEIPRTGELFF. CDR3 DNA sequence: TGTGCCAGCAGTGAAATTCCTAGGACCGGGGAGCTGTTTTTT.